This TCR beta chain was profiled in a study of blood T cell repertoires in COVID-19. Study at large: Whether acute or convalescent, the COVID-19 samples came from the United States, Italy and Spain. T cells, B-cell-depleted T cells, or PBMCs supplied cDNA or gDNA.

In the authors' methods: Researchers report that nucleated cell counts were estimated from reference gene primer amplification. TCRdb keeps only in-frame clones here, not all; method: immunoSEQ multiplex PCR. V, J and clone size are those of that table, while D and trimming were read from the DNA. Of 190,000 or so clones in the sample, around four fifths were seen once. CDR1 and CDR2 from the germline V gene are SGHVS and FQNEAQ. Trimming removed 5 bases from V and 4 bases from J, with 18 bases in between. This CDR3 region has 16 residues. The genes are TRBV7-8 and TRBJ1-5, with unresolved D. The sequenced material came from peripheral blood. The clonotype originates from a man in his 60s with COVID-19, enrolled during active disease. The CDR3, as DNA: TGTGCCAGCAGCCCTTACGACGGGGAGAGAAATCAGCCCCAGCATTTT. This encodes CASSPYDGERNQPQHF. Full variable domain (outside the CDR3, taken from reference TRBV7-8 and TRBJ1-5): GAGVSQSPRYKVAKRGQDVALRCDPISGHVSLFWYQQALGQGPEFLTYFQNEAQLDKSGLPSDRFFAERPEGSVSTLKIQRTQQEDSAVYLCASSPYDGERNQPQHFGDGTRLSIL.